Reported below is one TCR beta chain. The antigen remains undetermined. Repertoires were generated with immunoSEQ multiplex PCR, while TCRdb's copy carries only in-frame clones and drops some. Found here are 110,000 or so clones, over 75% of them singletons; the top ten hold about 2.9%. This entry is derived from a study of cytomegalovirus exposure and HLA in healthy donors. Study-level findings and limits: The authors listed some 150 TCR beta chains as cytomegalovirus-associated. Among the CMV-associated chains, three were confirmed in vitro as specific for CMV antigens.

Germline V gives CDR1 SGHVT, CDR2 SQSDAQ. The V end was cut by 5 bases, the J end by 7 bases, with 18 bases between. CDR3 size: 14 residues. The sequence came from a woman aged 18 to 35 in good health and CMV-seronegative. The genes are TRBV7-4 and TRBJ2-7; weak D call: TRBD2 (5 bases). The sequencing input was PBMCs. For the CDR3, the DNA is TGTGCCAGCAGCCCCTCGGGCGGGCCCGGGGAGCAGTACTTC. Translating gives CASSPSGGPGEQYF.